This TCR beta chain was sequenced in a study of CD8 T cells in Susac syndrome. Roughly 0.5 to 1 ug RNA was reverse transcribed with random hexamers. TCRdb independently ran MiXCR on the immunoSEQ multiplex PCR reads; one entry per CDR3 protein. The profile shows 150,000 or so distinct CDR3 sequences, 85% to 95% of them singletons. Looked up from germline, CDR1 is KGHSH and CDR2 is LQKENI. The V gene lost 2 bases and the J gene lost 2 bases, with 10 bases spanning the gap. The CDR3 contains 15 residues. TCR beta sequencing was performed on blood CD8+ and CD4+ T cells. This chain links TRBV18 with TRBJ2-1; a weak D match, TRBD2 (6 bases). The source material was CD4+ T cells from PBMCs. This receptor was obtained from a human donor with Susac syndrome. The CDR3 reads CASSPGGVAYNEQFF. The CDR3 bases are TGTGCCAGCTCACCAGGCGGGGTAGCCTACAATGAGCAGTTCTTC.